This entry concerns a single TCR beta chain. This CDR3 comprises 14 residues. Germline CDR1 and CDR2: DFQATT and SNEGSKA (reference sequence). The data belong to a study of monozygotic twins with inflammatory bowel disease. Used for each TCR library was approximately 3.5 ug of total RNA. With the 5' RACE reads reprocessed, TCRdb shows one record per CDR3 protein and no DNA. In total, the table holds approximately 330,000 distinct CDR3 sequences. V and J are TRBV20-1 and TRBJ1-1. Sequencing input: blood. The TCR comes from a human donor with ulcerative colitis or Crohn's disease, or a healthy co-twin of an affected twin (not recorded which). CDR3 amino acids: CSAHDRTANTEAFF.